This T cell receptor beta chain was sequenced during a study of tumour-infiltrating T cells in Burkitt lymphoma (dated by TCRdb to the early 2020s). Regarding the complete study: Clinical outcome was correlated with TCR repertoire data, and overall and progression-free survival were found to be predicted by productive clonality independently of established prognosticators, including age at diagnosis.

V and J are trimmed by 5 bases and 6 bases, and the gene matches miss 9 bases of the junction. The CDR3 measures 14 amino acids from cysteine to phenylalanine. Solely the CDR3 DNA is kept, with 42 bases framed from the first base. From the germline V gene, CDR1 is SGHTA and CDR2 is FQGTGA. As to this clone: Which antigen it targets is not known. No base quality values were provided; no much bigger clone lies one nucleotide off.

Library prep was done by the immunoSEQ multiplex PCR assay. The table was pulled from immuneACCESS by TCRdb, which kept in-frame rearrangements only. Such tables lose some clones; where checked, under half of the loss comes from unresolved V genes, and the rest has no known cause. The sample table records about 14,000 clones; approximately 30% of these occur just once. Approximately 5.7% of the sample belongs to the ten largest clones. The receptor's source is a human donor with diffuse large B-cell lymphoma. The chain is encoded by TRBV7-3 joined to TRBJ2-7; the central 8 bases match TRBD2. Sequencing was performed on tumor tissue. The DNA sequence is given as TGTGCCAGCAGCCCATCCGGGACTAGTACCGAGCAGTACTTC. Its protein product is CASSPSGTSTEQYF.